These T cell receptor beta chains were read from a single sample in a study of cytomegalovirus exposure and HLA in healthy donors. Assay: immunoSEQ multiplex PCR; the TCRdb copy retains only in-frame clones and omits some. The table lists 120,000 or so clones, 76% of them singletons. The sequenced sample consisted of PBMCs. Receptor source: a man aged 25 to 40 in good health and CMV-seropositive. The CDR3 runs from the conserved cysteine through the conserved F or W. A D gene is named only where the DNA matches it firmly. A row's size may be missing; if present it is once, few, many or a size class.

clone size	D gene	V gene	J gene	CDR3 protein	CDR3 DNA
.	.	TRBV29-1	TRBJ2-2	CSVRGSGGGFTGELFF	TGCAGCGTCCGGGGGTCTGGAGGCGGCTTCACCGGGGAGCTGTTTTTT
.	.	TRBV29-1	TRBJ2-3	CSDAGLGDTQYF	TGCAGCGACGCAGGGTTAGGAGATACGCAGTATTTT
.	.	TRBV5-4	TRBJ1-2	CASAAGAGYTF	TGTGCCAGCGCGGCAGGGGCTGGCTACACCTTC
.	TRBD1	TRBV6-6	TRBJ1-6	CASSFADRAYNSPLHF	TGTGCCAGCAGTTTCGCCGACAGGGCCTATAATTCACCCCTCCACTTT
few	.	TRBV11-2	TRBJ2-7	CASSLDGWATASYEQYF	TGTGCCAGCAGCTTAGATGGGTGGGCAACAGCCTCCTACGAGCAGTACTTC
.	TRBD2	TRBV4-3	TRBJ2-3	CASSHSWTSGGASTDTQYF	TGCGCCAGCAGCCATAGTTGGACTAGCGGGGGGGCTAGCACAGATACGCAGTATTTT
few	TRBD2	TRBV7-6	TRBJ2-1	CASSLVLAGEDEQFF	TGTGCCAGCAGCTTAGTGCTAGCGGGGGAGGATGAGCAGTTCTTC
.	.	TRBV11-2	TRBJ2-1	CASNPEPVSYNEQFF	TGTGCCAGCAACCCTGAGCCGGTCTCCTACAATGAGCAGTTCTTC
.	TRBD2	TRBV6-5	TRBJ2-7	CAKQRRGAGNEQYF	TGTGCAAAACAAAGGCGGGGGGCCGGGAACGAGCAGTACTTC
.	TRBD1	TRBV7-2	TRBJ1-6	CASSLTGANNSPLHF	TGTGCCAGCAGCTTAACAGGGGCGAATAATTCACCCCTCCACTTT
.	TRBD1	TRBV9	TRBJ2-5	CASSTTGGGVETQYF	TGTGCCAGCAGCACCACAGGGGGTGGGGTAGAGACCCAGTACTTC
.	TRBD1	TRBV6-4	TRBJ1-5	CASSDGVRGRSNQPQHF	TGTGCCAGCAGTGACGGGGTTAGGGGGCGAAGCAATCAGCCCCAGCATTTT
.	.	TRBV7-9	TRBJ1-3	CASSSTVSGNTIYF	TGTGCCAGCAGCTCCACAGTCTCTGGAAACACCATATATTTT
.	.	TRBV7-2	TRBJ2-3	CASSGSAGSTDTQYF	TGTGCCAGCAGCGGGTCGGCGGGGTCCACAGATACGCAGTATTTT
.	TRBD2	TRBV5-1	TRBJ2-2	CASSPGLAGSGELFF	TGCGCCAGCAGCCCCGGACTAGCAGGGTCCGGGGAGCTGTTTTTT
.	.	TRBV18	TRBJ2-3	CASSPSQGSTDTQYF	TGTGCCAGCTCACCGTCTCAGGGGAGCACAGATACGCAGTATTTT
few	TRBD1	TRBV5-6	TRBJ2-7	CASSSGQGRFGYEQYF	TGTGCCAGCAGCAGCGGACAGGGGAGATTCGGCTACGAGCAGTACTTC
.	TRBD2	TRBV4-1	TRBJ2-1	CASSQGSRGGTYNEQFF	TGCGCCAGCAGCCAAGGTTCTCGGGGGGGCACCTACAATGAGCAGTTCTTC
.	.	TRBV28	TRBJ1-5	CAGASSNQPQHF	TGTGCGGGGGCCTCTAGCAATCAGCCCCAGCATTTT
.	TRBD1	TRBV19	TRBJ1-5	CASSMDRGNQPQHF	TGTGCCAGTAGTATGGACAGGGGCAATCAGCCCCAGCATTTT
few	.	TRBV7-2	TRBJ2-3	CASSLVSRTDTQYF	TGTGCCAGCAGCTTAGTATCCCGCACAGATACGCAGTATTTT
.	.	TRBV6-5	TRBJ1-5	CATGQFSNQPQHF	TGTGCCACCGGACAGTTTAGCAATCAGCCCCAGCATTTT
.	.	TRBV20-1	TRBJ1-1	CSASPGEAFF	TGCAGTGCCAGCCCGGGGGAAGCTTTCTTT
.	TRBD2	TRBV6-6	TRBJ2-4	CASLELAGEAKNIQYF	TGTGCCAGCTTAGAGCTAGCGGGGGAGGCCAAAAACATTCAGTACTTC
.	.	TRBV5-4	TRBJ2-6	CASSFGGRGSPGANGLTF	TGTGCCAGCAGCTTTGGGGGCAGGGGCTCTCCTGGGGCCAACGGCCTGACTTTC
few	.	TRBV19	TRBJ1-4	CASRPRTSPNEKLFF	TGTGCCAGTAGGCCAAGGACATCCCCTAATGAAAAACTGTTTTTT
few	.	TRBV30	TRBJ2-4	CAWRVGAIQYF	TGTGCCTGGAGGGTGGGAGCTATTCAGTACTTC
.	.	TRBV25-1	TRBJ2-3	CASSEYLRAGQADTQYF	TGTGCCAGCAGTGAATACTTGCGGGCAGGCCAAGCAGATACGCAGTATTTT
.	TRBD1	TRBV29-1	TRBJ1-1	CSTEGAATMNTEAFF	TGCAGCACCGAGGGGGCAGCAACTATGAACACTGAAGCTTTCTTT
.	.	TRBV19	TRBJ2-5	CASSEGRNQETQYF	TGTGCCAGTAGCGAGGGCAGGAACCAAGAGACCCAGTACTTC
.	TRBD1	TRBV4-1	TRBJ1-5	CASSPDRGNQPQHF	TGCGCCAGCAGTCCCGACAGGGGGAATCAGCCCCAGCATTTT
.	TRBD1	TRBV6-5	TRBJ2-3	CASSPRQGADTQYF	TGTGCCAGCAGCCCAAGACAGGGGGCAGATACGCAGTATTTT
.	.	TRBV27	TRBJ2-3	CATGEADRTDTQYF	TGTGCCACAGGGGAAGCGGATCGCACAGATACGCAGTATTTT
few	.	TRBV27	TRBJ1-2	CASSESPWSNYGYTF	TGTGCCAGCTCAGAATCCCCATGGAGTAACTATGGCTACACCTTC
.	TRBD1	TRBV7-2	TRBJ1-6	CASSLGGQGGSPLHF	TGTGCCAGCAGCTTAGGGGGACAGGGAGGGTCACCCCTCCACTTT
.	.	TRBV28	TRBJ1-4	CASSLKREKLFF	TGTGCCAGCAGTTTGAAGAGAGAAAAACTGTTTTTT
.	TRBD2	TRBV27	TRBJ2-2	CASSQLGIRGGPTGELFF	TGTGCCAGCAGCCAATTAGGTATTCGCGGGGGGCCTACCGGGGAGCTGTTTTTT
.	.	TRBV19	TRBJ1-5	CASSTSTVEGNQPQHF	TGTGCCAGTAGTACCTCGACGGTGGAGGGCAATCAGCCCCAGCATTTT
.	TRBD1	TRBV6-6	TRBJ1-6	CASSLATGVNSPLHF	TGTGCCAGCAGTTTAGCGACAGGGGTTAATTCACCCCTCCACTTT
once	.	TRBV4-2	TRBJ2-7	CASSQGQGTYEQYF	TGTGCCAGCAGCCAAGGGCAGGGGACCTACGAGCAGTACTTC
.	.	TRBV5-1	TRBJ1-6	CASSLDVGNSPLHF	TGCGCCAGCAGCTTGGACGTCGGTAATTCACCCCTCCACTTT
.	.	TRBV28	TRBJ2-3	CASSLSGRGTDTQYF	TGTGCCAGCAGTCTTAGCGGTCGGGGCACAGATACGCAGTATTTT
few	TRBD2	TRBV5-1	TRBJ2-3	CASSLASGGRPDTQYF	TGCGCCAGCAGCTTGGCGTCGGGGGGGCGGCCAGATACGCAGTATTTT
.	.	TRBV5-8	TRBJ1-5	CASSYRQFNQPQHF	TGTGCCAGCAGCTACCGACAGTTCAATCAGCCCCAGCATTTT
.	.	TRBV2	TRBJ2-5	CASRRAGGRGQETQYF	TGTGCCAGCAGACGCGCGGGCGGGCGTGGGCAAGAGACCCAGTACTTC
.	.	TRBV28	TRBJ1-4	CASSSGGAGTTNEKLFF	TGTGCCAGCAGTTCGGGAGGCGCGGGGACAACTAATGAAAAACTGTTTTTT
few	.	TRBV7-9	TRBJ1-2	CASSFSTGDYGYTF	TGTGCCAGCAGCTTCAGTACCGGGGACTATGGCTACACCTTC
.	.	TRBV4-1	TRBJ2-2	CASSQDLGTPNTGELFF	TGCGCCAGCAGCCAAGATCTCGGGACACCGAACACCGGGGAGCTGTTTTTT
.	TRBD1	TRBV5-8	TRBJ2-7	CASSLGTGATYEQYF	TGTGCCAGCAGCTTGGGGACAGGGGCTACCTACGAGCAGTACTTC
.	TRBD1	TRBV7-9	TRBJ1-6	CASSLDRDRASF	TGTGCCAGCAGCTTAGACCGGGACAGGGCCTCCTTT
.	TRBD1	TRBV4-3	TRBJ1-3	CASSPTPTGEGNTIYF	TGCGCCAGCAGCCCCACCCCAACAGGGGAAGGAAACACCATATATTTT
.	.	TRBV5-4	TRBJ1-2	CASSQTVNYGYTF	TGTGCCAGCAGCCAGACAGTGAACTATGGCTACACCTTC
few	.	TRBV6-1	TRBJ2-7	CASSEVGDRGDEQYF	TGTGCCAGCAGTGAAGTCGGCGACCGCGGGGACGAGCAGTACTTC
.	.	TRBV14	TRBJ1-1	CASSLHGQLNTEAFF	TGTGCCAGCAGCCTCCACGGACAACTGAACACTGAAGCTTTCTTT